Here is one TCR beta chain with its context. Its antigen is currently unknown. This entry is derived from a study of OX40 agonist ivuxolimab in advanced cancers. Study information: Hepatocellular carcinoma, melanoma, renal cell or head and neck cancer affected the dose-escalation patients. Participants, roughly 81% male, averaged approximately 60 years of age, ranging from 23 to 79. Study-wide points: At 0.1 to 3.0 mg/kg and by week 6, clonal expansion occurred in CD4+ and CD8+ blood T cells. More expanded clones were found, on average, in CD8+ than in CD4+ T cells.

The table came from immunoSEQ multiplex PCR; TCRdb's copy has only in-frame clones and leaves some out. In the table there are fewer than 85,000 clones, about 86% of which are singletons. The junction had 8 bases not matched to a gene; V was cut back by 0 bases and J by 5 bases. The CDR3 has 17 residues. Germline CDR1 reads SGHNT; CDR2 reads YYREEE (reference sequence). This clonotype originated in an adult with an advanced solid tumor such as melanoma, head and neck, liver or kidney cancer. V usage is TRBV5-4 and J usage is TRBJ2-5; 12 bases map to TRBD2. The sample here was CD4+ or CD8+ T cells sorted from blood, taken in a trial of the OX40 agonist ivuxolimab. The CDR3 here is CASSLAASGGAGETQYF. The CDR3, as DNA: TGTGCCAGCAGCTTGGCGGCTAGCGGGGGGGCCGGGGAGACCCAGTACTTC.